Listed below are T cell receptor beta chains from one sample, sequenced in a study of blood T cell repertoires in COVID-19. Measured with immunoSEQ multiplex PCR; TCRdb has only the in-frame clones, and not every one. The repertoire holds about 94,000 clones, around 86% seen once, with approximately 4.4% in the top ten. Input material: peripheral blood. The receptors shown here come from a woman aged 80 or over with acute or convalescent COVID-19. The CDR3 runs from the conserved cysteine through the conserved F or W. Fields, in order: clone size, J gene, D gene, V gene, CDR3 protein, CDR3 DNA. D genes are given only for firm matches. The size entry is marked missing in some rows and otherwise reads once, few, many or a size class.

clone size: -; J gene: TRBJ2-5; D gene: -; V gene: TRBV7-2; CDR3 protein: CASSLDRRNQETQYF; CDR3 DNA: TGTGCCAGCAGCTTAGACCGGAGGAACCAAGAGACCCAGTACTTC
clone size: -; J gene: TRBJ2-1; D gene: -; V gene: TRBV3-1/TRBV3-2; CDR3 protein: CASSQDGKARSIEQFF; CDR3 DNA: TGTGCCAGCAGCCAAGATGGCAAAGCTAGGAGTATTGAGCAGTTCTTC
clone size: -; J gene: TRBJ1-1; D gene: TRBD1; V gene: TRBV4-3; CDR3 protein: CASSHSTGGTLGTEAFF; CDR3 DNA: TGCGCCAGCAGCCACAGCACAGGGGGCACCCTGGGGACTGAAGCTTTCTTT
clone size: once; J gene: TRBJ2-4; D gene: -; V gene: TRBV7-9; CDR3 protein: CASSQSLYIAKNIQYF; CDR3 DNA: TGTGCCAGCAGCCAAAGCCTTTATATAGCCAAAAACATTCAGTACTTC
clone size: -; J gene: TRBJ2-7; D gene: -; V gene: TRBV7-9; CDR3 protein: CASSPLAGNYEQYF; CDR3 DNA: TGTGCCAGCAGCCCTCTGGCGGGGAACTACGAGCAGTACTTC
clone size: -; J gene: TRBJ2-1; D gene: TRBD2; V gene: TRBV20-1; CDR3 protein: CNPSGRNEQFF; CDR3 DNA: TGCAATCCTAGCGGGAGGAACGAGCAGTTCTTC
clone size: -; J gene: TRBJ2-3; D gene: TRBD1; V gene: TRBV5-1; CDR3 protein: CASSGRGQGGTSTDTQYF; CDR3 DNA: TGCGCCAGCAGCGGACGAGGACAGGGGGGGACTAGCACAGATACGCAGTATTTT
clone size: few; J gene: TRBJ2-7; D gene: TRBD2; V gene: TRBV6-2/TRBV6-3; CDR3 protein: CASSYSSGRNEQYF; CDR3 DNA: TGTGCCAGCAGTTACTCGAGCGGGAGGAACGAGCAGTACTTC
clone size: -; J gene: TRBJ2-1; D gene: TRBD2; V gene: TRBV11-2; CDR3 protein: CASSEEKRENEQFF; CDR3 DNA: TGTGCCAGCAGCGAGGAGAAGCGGGAGAACGAGCAGTTCTTC
clone size: -; J gene: TRBJ2-5; D gene: -; V gene: TRBV7-3; CDR3 protein: CASSLNGGLGQQKEETQYF; CDR3 DNA: TGTGCCAGCAGCTTAAATGGGGGTTTAGGACAGCAGAAAGAAGAGACCCAGTACTTC
clone size: -; J gene: TRBJ1-2; D gene: -; V gene: TRBV2; CDR3 protein: CASKIMGSFHGYTF; CDR3 DNA: TGTGCCAGCAAGATTATGGGCAGCTTTCATGGCTACACCTTC
clone size: once; J gene: TRBJ2-2; D gene: TRBD2; V gene: TRBV4-3; CDR3 protein: CASSQETRGGGQSGELFF; CDR3 DNA: TGCGCCAGCAGCCAAGAAACTCGCGGGGGGGGCCAATCCGGGGAGCTGTTTTTT
clone size: once; J gene: TRBJ2-3; D gene: TRBD2; V gene: TRBV6-5; CDR3 protein: CASISSGRSTDTQYF; CDR3 DNA: TGTGCCAGCATATCGAGCGGGAGAAGCACAGATACGCAGTATTTT
clone size: -; J gene: TRBJ2-5; D gene: -; V gene: TRBV6-6; CDR3 protein: CASSQDGGRTQYF; CDR3 DNA: TGTGCCAGCAGCCAGGACGGGGGTCGGACCCAGTACTTC
clone size: -; J gene: TRBJ2-1; D gene: TRBD2; V gene: TRBV27; CDR3 protein: CASSRLAGAYNEQFF; CDR3 DNA: TGTGCCAGCAGCAGATTAGCGGGAGCCTACAATGAGCAGTTCTTC
clone size: -; J gene: TRBJ2-7; D gene: -; V gene: TRBV11-2; CDR3 protein: CASSLGIGGYEQYF; CDR3 DNA: TGTGCCAGCAGCTTAGGGATAGGGGGCTACGAGCAGTACTTC
clone size: few; J gene: TRBJ1-2; D gene: -; V gene: TRBV30; CDR3 protein: CAWKDSGYRGYTF; CDR3 DNA: TGTGCCTGGAAAGACTCAGGGTATCGGGGCTACACCTTC
clone size: -; J gene: TRBJ1-2; D gene: -; V gene: TRBV6-5; CDR3 protein: CASTQWGVRYGYTF; CDR3 DNA: TGTGCCAGCACCCAGTGGGGGGTTCGCTATGGCTACACCTTC
clone size: -; J gene: TRBJ1-2; D gene: -; V gene: TRBV6-1; CDR3 protein: CASSEGRNYGYTF; CDR3 DNA: TGTGCCAGCAGTGAAGGCAGGAACTATGGCTACACCTTC
clone size: -; J gene: TRBJ2-7; D gene: TRBD2; V gene: TRBV7-6; CDR3 protein: CASSLAQGSGRDYEQYF; CDR3 DNA: TGTGCCAGCAGCTTAGCTCAGGGTAGCGGGAGAGATTACGAGCAGTACTTC
clone size: -; J gene: TRBJ2-1; D gene: TRBD1; V gene: TRBV7-3; CDR3 protein: CASSLSRGPRGEQFF; CDR3 DNA: TGTGCCAGCAGCTTAAGCAGGGGGCCCCGGGGAGAGCAGTTCTTC
clone size: -; J gene: TRBJ1-2; D gene: -; V gene: TRBV25-1; CDR3 protein: CASSGPRSTRGYTF; CDR3 DNA: TGTGCCAGCAGTGGCCCCCGGAGTACCCGAGGCTACACCTTC
clone size: many; J gene: TRBJ2-3; D gene: TRBD1; V gene: TRBV10-3; CDR3 protein: CATETGEDTDTQYF; CDR3 DNA: TGTGCCACAGAGACAGGGGAAGACACAGATACGCAGTATTTT
clone size: -; J gene: TRBJ1-2; D gene: -; V gene: TRBV20-1; CDR3 protein: CSARLVRGYTF; CDR3 DNA: TGCAGTGCTAGACTCGTGAGGGGCTACACCTTC
clone size: -; J gene: TRBJ2-1; D gene: -; V gene: TRBV25-1; CDR3 protein: CASSEYGGDRDEQFF; CDR3 DNA: TGTGCCAGCAGTGAATATGGAGGGGATCGGGATGAGCAGTTCTTC
clone size: -; J gene: TRBJ1-2; D gene: -; V gene: TRBV4-1; CDR3 protein: CASSQDQGLINYGYTF; CDR3 DNA: TGCGCCAGCAGCCAAGATCAGGGATTAATTAACTATGGCTACACCTTC
clone size: -; J gene: TRBJ2-7; D gene: TRBD1; V gene: TRBV11-2; CDR3 protein: CASSTGQGRYEQYF; CDR3 DNA: TGTGCCAGCAGCACAGGACAGGGACGGTACGAGCAGTACTTC
clone size: -; J gene: TRBJ1-2; D gene: TRBD1; V gene: TRBV29-1; CDR3 protein: CSVRTGGQVGGYTF; CDR3 DNA: TGCAGCGTCCGAACTGGGGGACAGGTCGGTGGCTACACCTTC
clone size: -; J gene: TRBJ2-2; D gene: -; V gene: TRBV5-1; CDR3 protein: CASSLAGRANTGELFF; CDR3 DNA: TGCGCCAGCAGCTTGGCCGGCAGGGCGAACACCGGGGAGCTGTTTTTT
clone size: -; J gene: TRBJ2-7; D gene: TRBD1; V gene: TRBV9; CDR3 protein: CASSARDRDHEQYF; CDR3 DNA: TGTGCCAGCAGCGCCCGGGACAGGGATCACGAGCAGTACTTC
clone size: once; J gene: TRBJ1-2; D gene: TRBD1; V gene: TRBV10-3; CDR3 protein: CAISGSGQASINYGYTF; CDR3 DNA: TGTGCCATCAGCGGTAGCGGACAGGCCTCTATTAACTATGGCTACACCTTC
clone size: -; J gene: TRBJ2-1; D gene: TRBD1; V gene: TRBV9; CDR3 protein: CASTYGQGSLYNEQFF; CDR3 DNA: TGTGCCAGCACTTACGGACAGGGGAGTTTATACAATGAGCAGTTCTTC
clone size: -; J gene: TRBJ2-3; D gene: TRBD2; V gene: TRBV6-6; CDR3 protein: CASSRNTGTSGRDTQYF; CDR3 DNA: TGTGCCAGCAGTCGGAACACCGGGACTAGCGGGAGAGATACGCAGTATTTT
clone size: once; J gene: TRBJ1-6; D gene: -; V gene: TRBV7-8; CDR3 protein: CASSFYGDTINSPLHF; CDR3 DNA: TGTGCCAGCAGCTTCTACGGGGACACCATTAATTCACCCCTCCACTTT
clone size: -; J gene: TRBJ1-1; D gene: TRBD1; V gene: TRBV19; CDR3 protein: CASTLRQGNTEAFF; CDR3 DNA: TGTGCCAGTACACTACGACAGGGGAACACTGAAGCTTTCTTT
clone size: few; J gene: TRBJ2-1; D gene: TRBD1; V gene: TRBV19; CDR3 protein: CASSRTGVGNEQFF; CDR3 DNA: TGTGCCAGTAGCCGAACAGGGGTAGGGAATGAGCAGTTCTTC
clone size: -; J gene: TRBJ1-3; D gene: TRBD1; V gene: TRBV3-1/TRBV3-2; CDR3 protein: CASSQDQGAWNTIYF; CDR3 DNA: TGTGCCAGCAGCCAAGATCAGGGGGCCTGGAACACCATATATTTT
clone size: -; J gene: TRBJ2-1; D gene: TRBD2; V gene: TRBV19; CDR3 protein: CASSLGTSGWRGDEQFF; CDR3 DNA: TGTGCCAGTAGTCTGGGGACTAGCGGGTGGAGGGGTGATGAGCAGTTCTTC
clone size: few; J gene: TRBJ1-1; D gene: -; V gene: TRBV7-2; CDR3 protein: CASSPYSQNTEAFF; CDR3 DNA: TGTGCCAGCAGCCCCTATAGTCAGAACACTGAAGCTTTCTTT
clone size: -; J gene: TRBJ2-5; D gene: -; V gene: TRBV6-2/TRBV6-3; CDR3 protein: CASSYFLGSIQETQYF; CDR3 DNA: TGTGCCAGCAGTTACTTCCTGGGGAGCATCCAAGAGACCCAGTACTTC
clone size: -; J gene: TRBJ2-5; D gene: -; V gene: TRBV11-3; CDR3 protein: CASSYREETQYF; CDR3 DNA: TGTGCCAGCAGCTATAGGGAGGAGACCCAGTACTTC
clone size: -; J gene: TRBJ1-1; D gene: -; V gene: TRBV5-4; CDR3 protein: CASSPTLGAEAFF; CDR3 DNA: TGTGCCAGCAGCCCCACTTTAGGAGCTGAAGCTTTCTTT
clone size: -; J gene: TRBJ1-4; D gene: TRBD1; V gene: TRBV7-9; CDR3 protein: CASSSRGQVASETNEKLFF; CDR3 DNA: TGTGCCAGCAGCTCACGGGGACAGGTCGCATCGGAAACTAATGAAAAACTGTTTTTT
clone size: -; J gene: TRBJ2-2; D gene: -; V gene: TRBV30; CDR3 protein: CAWRGGRNTGELFF; CDR3 DNA: TGTGCCTGGAGAGGCGGGCGCAACACCGGGGAGCTGTTTTTT
clone size: -; J gene: TRBJ2-7; D gene: -; V gene: TRBV10-3; CDR3 protein: CAPGDSPHEQYF; CDR3 DNA: TGTGCCCCGGGGGACAGCCCCCACGAGCAGTACTTC